This entry describes one T cell receptor (beta chain). The entry originates in a study of blood T cell repertoires in COVID-19. In the study overall: From the United States, Italy and Spain came samples of acute and convalescent COVID-19. Sources were T cells, B-cell-depleted T cells, or PBMCs; the material itself was cDNA or gDNA.

Each participant's cohort was designated according to participant-reported clinical history. Repertoires were generated with immunoSEQ multiplex PCR, while TCRdb's copy carries only in-frame clones and drops some. The profile shows 400,000 to 500,000 clones, approximately 91% of them singletons. Germline assignment: CDR1 SGHRS and CDR2 YFSETQ. Between the trimmed V and J ends, which lost 2 bases and 0 bases, there was a span of 9 bases. This CDR3 has 14 residues. The chain combines TRBV5-1 with TRBJ2-7, with unresolved D. The sequence was obtained from a woman aged 18-30 years who had been exposed to COVID-19. Sequenced input: PBMCs or T cells enriched from blood (not recorded which). The CDR3 nucleotides read TGCGCCAGCAGCTTCGGGTCCGGCTCCTACGAGCAGTACTTC. Encoded protein: CASSFGSGSYEQYF.